The 4 T cell receptor beta chains below were found in one sample sequenced in a study of T cell repertoires in cytomegalovirus infection. These receptors lack a known antigen. TCRdb recomputed calls from the reads with MiXCR, one row per CDR3 protein. The sample gives roughly 990,000 distinct CDR3 sequences, approximately 31% of which show up once; under 15% is in the top ten. Sequencing was performed on cultured CD8+ T cells from PBMCs, taken from culture after CMV antigen stimulation. Receptor source: a human donor in good health (CMV status not recorded). Some clones in this sample may be carry-over from other donors' samples.

Here the CDR3 reads CASSQGGYLENTIYF. DNA for the CDR3: TGTGCCAGCAGCCAAGGAGGCTACCTGGAAAACACCATATATTTT. The chain combines TRBV14 with TRBJ1-3; D ambiguous. V lost 1 base and J lost 6, with 13 bases in between. The CDR3 is made up of 15 amino acids. The germline V gene encodes CDR1 SGHDN and CDR2 FVKESK.

The V call is TRBV6-2 or TRBV6-3, the J call TRBJ2-3; tentative D call: TRBD1 (6 bases). Germline V lookup: CDR1 MNHEY, CDR2 SVGEGT. Trimming stripped 1 base from V and 1 base from J, with 9 bases between. The CDR3 sequence is 15 residues long. The CDR3 reads CASSYLGAGTDTQYF. Written as DNA, the CDR3 is TGTGCCAGCAGTTACTTGGGGGCTGGCACAGATACGCAGTATTTT.

In its sample, this clonotype was seen many times. This rearrangement joins TRBV7-9 to TRBJ2-1, with a weak D call TRBD1 (7 bases). Looked up from germline, CDR1 is SEHNR and CDR2 is FQNEAQ (reference sequence). V was cut by 5 bases and J by 4 bases, with 12 bases left in between. This CDR3 spans 14 amino acids. The CDR3 DNA reads TGTGCCAGCAGCCTGCAGGGGGGATACAATGAGCAGTTCTTC. It yields the protein CASSLQGGYNEQFF.

The chain recombines TRBV19 with TRBJ1-2, with D maybe TRBD1 (6 bases). The germline V gene encodes CDR1 LNHDA and CDR2 SQIVND (reference sequence). Trimming removed 4 bases at V and 5 bases at J, with 17 bases between. The length of the CDR3 is 15 residues. The CDR3 region has the DNA TGTGCCAGTAGTACTCCCGACAGGTTTGCTTATGGCTACACCTTC. Amino acids: CASSTPDRFAYGYTF.